A selection of T cell receptor beta chains follows, all from one sample in a study of spatial heterogeneity in lung cancer. TCRdb redid the calling of the 5' RACE reads with MiXCR, one entry per CDR3 protein. The sample records tens of thousands of distinct CDR3 sequences, approximately 8.9% being singletons. The specimen comprised PBMCs, sampled at surgery. Receptors originate from a female donor with early-stage non-small cell lung cancer. The CDR3 runs from the conserved cysteine through the conserved F or W. D genes are given only for firm matches. Rows give clone size only sometimes, using once, few, many, or a class for an expanded clone.

TRBV7-6	NA	TRBJ1-6	NA	TGTGCCAGCAGCTTAGAGATCCAGGCCAGCCAAAGCTCCTATAATTCACCCCTCCACTTT	CASSLEIQASQSSYNSPLHF
TRBV20-1	TRBD2	TRBJ2-1	NA	TGCAGTTTCGATAGCGGGATTGGCAATGAGCAGTTCTTC	CSFDSGIGNEQFF
TRBV18	TRBD2	TRBJ2-5	few	TGTGCCAGCTCACCACCGAGTGTAGCTAGCGGGATCGGAGAGACCCAGTACTTC	CASSPPSVASGIGETQYF
TRBV7-2	NA	TRBJ1-5	NA	TGTGCCAGCAGCTCGCCAGGGGAGAGGGGCAATCAGCCCCAGCATTTT	CASSSPGERGNQPQHF
TRBV20-1	TRBD1	TRBJ1-2	many	TGCAGTGCTAGAGTCCCAATCGGCCAGGGGGAAAACTATGGCTACACCTTC	CSARVPIGQGENYGYTF
TRBV20-1	NA	TRBJ2-3	NA	TGCAGTGCTAGAGATGCGGACCTGCCAGATACGCAGTATTTT	CSARDADLPDTQYF
TRBV5-1	TRBD2	TRBJ2-5	few	TGCGCCAGCAGCGGAGGACTAGCGGGAGGGGAGACCCAGTACTTC	CASSGGLAGGETQYF
TRBV6-1	NA	TRBJ1-2	NA	TGTGCCACCCATCGCACAGGGAACTATGGCTACACCTTC	CATHRTGNYGYTF
TRBV7-9	TRBD2	TRBJ2-5	many	TGTGCCAGCAGCCCGGGACTAGCGGGGGCAGAGACCCAGTACTTC	CASSPGLAGAETQYF
TRBV7-2	NA	TRBJ2-5	few	TGTGCCAGCAGCCGGGACATTTTTCAAGAGACCCAGTACTTC	CASSRDIFQETQYF
TRBV7-2	NA	TRBJ2-1	NA	TGTGCCAGCAGCTTAGGAACGGCCAGAAACAATGAGCAGTTCTTC	CASSLGTARNNEQFF
TRBV7-3	NA	TRBJ1-1	few	TGTGCCAGCAGCTTAGGGGCAAGAAACACTGAAGCTTTCTTT	CASSLGARNTEAFF
TRBV7-8	TRBD2	TRBJ2-7	few	TGTGTCAGCAGTCAACGAACTAGCGGGACGTACGAGCAGTACTTC	CVSSQRTSGTYEQYF
TRBV7-9	NA	TRBJ1-2	NA	TGTGCCAGCAGCCCCGACGGGGCGCTATACTATGGCTACACCTTC	CASSPDGALYYGYTF
TRBV15	NA	TRBJ2-5	many	TGTGCCACCAGCAGAGAAGTGGGCAGGGGGGTTCAAGAGACCCAGTACTTC	CATSREVGRGVQETQYF
TRBV5-1	TRBD2	TRBJ2-5	many	TGCGCCAGCACCTTGGGGACTAGCGGGTTGGGGCAAGAGACCCAGTACTTC	CASTLGTSGLGQETQYF
TRBV3-1	TRBD1	TRBJ1-1	many	TGTGCCAGCAACAGGGGGAACACTGAAGCTTTCTTT	CASNRGNTEAFF
TRBV3-1	NA	TRBJ2-7	many	TGTGCCAGCAGCCAAGGGGGGGCATACGAGCAGTACTTC	CASSQGGAYEQYF
TRBV18	NA	TRBJ1-5	NA	TGTGCCAGCTCTCCTGTCGGGGGGCCGGCGGATCAGCCCCAGCATTTT	CASSPVGGPADQPQHF
TRBV18	NA	TRBJ2-3	NA	TGTGCCAGCTCACCACCGGGCGCCACAGATACGCAGTATTTT	CASSPPGATDTQYF
TRBV28	TRBD2	TRBJ2-1	NA	TGTGCCAGCAGTCACGACGGGACTAGCGGGATAAATGAGCAGTTCTTC	CASSHDGTSGINEQFF
TRBV3-1	TRBD2	TRBJ2-1	NA	TGTGCCAGCAGCCGTAGTGGGGGGGATGAGCAGTTCTTC	CASSRSGGDEQFF
TRBV12-3/TRBV12-4	NA	TRBJ1-6	many	TGTGCCAGCAGTCTCCGCTCCTATAATTCACCCCTCCACTTT	CASSLRSYNSPLHF
TRBV12-3/TRBV12-4	NA	TRBJ2-7	many	TGTGCCAGCAGTCAAGACAGGTACGAGCAGTACTTC	CASSQDRYEQYF
TRBV6-6	TRBD1	TRBJ1-2	NA	TGTGCCAGCAGTACTTTGGACAGGGGGGATGGCTACACCTTC	CASSTLDRGDGYTF
TRBV29-1	NA	TRBJ2-3	few	TGCAGCGAACTCCGGTCAGATACGCAGTATTTT	CSELRSDTQYF
TRBV9	NA	TRBJ1-2	many	TGTGCCAGCAGCGCCTCTGGTCTTGGGTACTCCGACTATGGCTACACCTTC	CASSASGLGYSDYGYTF
TRBV7-2	TRBD1	TRBJ1-4	NA	TGTGCCAGCAGCTATGCTTCGGACAGGGGGCTTCCTAATGAAAAACTGTTTTTT	CASSYASDRGLPNEKLFF
TRBV12-3/TRBV12-4	TRBD1	TRBJ1-5	few	TGTGCCAGCAGTTCGACAGGGAGGAATCAGCCCCAGCATTTT	CASSSTGRNQPQHF
TRBV4-1	TRBD1	TRBJ1-5	many	TGCGCCAGCAGACGACAGGGGTCGGGAAGCAATCAGCCCCAGCATTTT	CASRRQGSGSNQPQHF
TRBV14	TRBD2	TRBJ2-3	NA	TGTGCCAGCAGCCGTATGACTAGCGGTCCTACAGATACGCAGTATTTT	CASSRMTSGPTDTQYF
TRBV19	TRBD1	TRBJ1-2	few	TGTGCCAGTAGTCACACCCGGGGGACAGTTAACTATGGCTACACCTTC	CASSHTRGTVNYGYTF
TRBV9	NA	TRBJ1-1	many	TGTGCCAGCAGCCCCTACGTCGGGGAAGGGGACACTGAAGCTTTCTTT	CASSPYVGEGDTEAFF
TRBV6-6	NA	TRBJ2-2	NA	TGTGCCAGCAGTCAACCGACCGGGGAGCTGTTTTTT	CASSQPTGELFF
TRBV20-1	NA	TRBJ1-5	few	TGCAGTGCTAGAACAGGGAGCAATCAGCCCCAGCATTTT	CSARTGSNQPQHF
TRBV7-9	TRBD1	TRBJ2-5	many	TGTGCCAGCAGCCCCCGGGACAGGGAAAAAGAGACCCAGTACTTC	CASSPRDREKETQYF
TRBV3-1	NA	TRBJ2-7	many	TGTGCCAGCAGCCGCGGGGCAGGCAACTACGAGCAGTACTTC	CASSRGAGNYEQYF
TRBV29-1	NA	TRBJ2-1	few	TGCAGCGTTGAACAAAGGGACGATTACAATGAGCAGTTCTTC	CSVEQRDDYNEQFF
TRBV3-1	TRBD2	TRBJ2-2	few	TGTGCCAGCAGCCAAGGAAGCGGGAGGAGCGGGGAGCTGTTTTTT	CASSQGSGRSGELFF
TRBV5-8	NA	TRBJ1-5	NA	TGTGCCAGCAGCTTGGGGGCCGATCGGGGCAATCAGCCCCAGCATTTT	CASSLGADRGNQPQHF
TRBV20-1	TRBD1	TRBJ1-1	NA	TGCAGTCAACTCAAGGGGACAGTGAACACTGAAGCTTTCTTT	CSQLKGTVNTEAFF
TRBV5-4	NA	TRBJ2-2	NA	TGTGCCAGCAGCTTGATAGGGAACACCGGGGAGCTGTTTTTT	CASSLIGNTGELFF
TRBV12-3/TRBV12-4	NA	TRBJ1-1	few	TGTGCCAGCAGTGCCGGGACATTGAACACTGAAGCTTTCTTT	CASSAGTLNTEAFF
TRBV12-3/TRBV12-4	NA	TRBJ1-2	many	TGTGCCAGCACTCCGTCAGTGGGTGGCTACACCTTC	CASTPSVGGYTF
TRBV7-2	TRBD2	TRBJ2-2	few	TGTGCCAGCAGCTTAGTAGCGGGGAACACCGGGGAGCTGTTTTTT	CASSLVAGNTGELFF
TRBV5-1	NA	TRBJ1-5	NA	TGCGCCAGCAGCCGGGACGGAAACAATCAGCCCCAGCATTTT	CASSRDGNNQPQHF
TRBV20-1	NA	TRBJ2-2	NA	TGCAGTGGAGAGGGGGACACCGGGGAGCTGTTTTTT	CSGEGDTGELFF
TRBV5-5	NA	TRBJ1-5	few	TGTGCCAGCAGCTCCCTGGGAGGAATCGATCAGCCCCAGCATTTT	CASSSLGGIDQPQHF
TRBV4-2	NA	TRBJ2-7	many	TGTGCCAGCAGCCAAGAGTACAGTACCTACGAGCAGTACTTC	CASSQEYSTYEQYF
TRBV29-1	NA	TRBJ1-2	many	TGCAGCGCCCTATCTGGGGGGGCGAGGAGCTATGGCTACACCTTC	CSALSGGARSYGYTF
TRBV5-5	NA	TRBJ1-3	NA	TGTGCCAGCAGCTTTAGTCGGACGGAGAACACCATATATTTT	CASSFSRTENTIYF
TRBV11-2	NA	TRBJ1-5	many	TGTGCCAGCAGCTTAGTGGCGAATCAGCCCCAGCATTTT	CASSLVANQPQHF
TRBV15	TRBD2	TRBJ2-3	NA	TGTGCCACCAGCAGAGATGTACTAGCGGGGGGAGGTACGCAGTATTTT	CATSRDVLAGGGTQYF
TRBV10-2	NA	TRBJ2-2	many	TGCGCCAGCAAGGCCGGCGGTCTGGGCACCGGGGAGCTGTTTTTT	CASKAGGLGTGELFF